The subject of this entry is one TCR beta chain. Its antigen remains unidentified. This entry is derived from a study of OX40 agonist ivuxolimab in advanced cancers. Study summary: All patients had ivuxolimab intravenously every 2 weeks at 0.01 to 10 mg/kg. Study-wide points: Both CD4+ and CD8+ T cell populations in blood had undergone clonal expansion by week 6 at 0.1 to 3.0 mg/kg. Averaged across samples, CD8+ T cells carried more expanded clones than CD4+ did.

Sequencing used immunoSEQ multiplex PCR; TCRdb keeps in-frame clones, though not all of them. The sample carries more than 65,000 clones, around 80% recorded once. This CDR3 has 16 amino acids. In germline, CDR1 is KGHSH, CDR2 LQKENI. The ends were cut back, 1 base at V and 7 bases at J, with 17 bases in the middle. Blood sampling was done at baseline, cycle 4 day 1, and cycle 7 day 1. Material: CD4+ or CD8+ T cells sorted from blood, obtained in a trial of the OX40 agonist ivuxolimab. The J gene is TRBJ2-1, the V gene TRBV18; D gene uncertain. The TCR comes from an adult with an advanced solid tumor such as melanoma, head and neck, liver or kidney cancer. The CDR3: CASSPQNSFSGNEQFF. The CDR3 DNA sequence: TGTGCCAGCTCACCACAGAACTCCTTCTCTGGGAATGAGCAGTTCTTC.